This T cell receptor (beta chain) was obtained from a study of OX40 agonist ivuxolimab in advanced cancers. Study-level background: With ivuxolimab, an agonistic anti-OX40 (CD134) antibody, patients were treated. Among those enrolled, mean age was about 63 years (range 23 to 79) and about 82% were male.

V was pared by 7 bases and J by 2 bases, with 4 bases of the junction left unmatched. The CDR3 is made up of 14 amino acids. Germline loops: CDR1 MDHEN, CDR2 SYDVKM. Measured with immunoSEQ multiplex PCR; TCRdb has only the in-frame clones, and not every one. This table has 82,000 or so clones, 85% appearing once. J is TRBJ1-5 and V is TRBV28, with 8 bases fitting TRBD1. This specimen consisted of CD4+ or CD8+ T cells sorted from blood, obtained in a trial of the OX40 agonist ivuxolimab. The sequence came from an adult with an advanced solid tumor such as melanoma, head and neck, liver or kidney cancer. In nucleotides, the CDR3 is TGTGCCAGCAATGTACAGGGGGGCAATCAGCCCCAGCATTTT. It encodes CASNVQGGNQPQHF.